This paragraph reports one T cell receptor beta chain. Its antigen is unidentified. Time point of the sample: week 35, safety follow-up. The vaccine gave 300 ug of a 20-mer mutant IDH1 peptide subcutaneously per dose. Assay: immunoSEQ multiplex PCR; the TCRdb copy retains only in-frame clones and omits some. The data show 41,000 or so clones, around 87% seen once. The data derive from a study of a mutant IDH1 vaccine in newly diagnosed glioma. Study context: Treatment recipients were about 60% male and 37.5% female, and their mean age was roughly 40 years. Study conclusions and caveats: Top-clonotype changes in peripheral T cells seemed unrelated to pseudoprogression.

With 4 bases removed from V and 3 bases from J, the gap between germline ends came to 18 bases. This CDR3 comprises 16 residues. CDR1 LGHNA and CDR2 YNFKEQ come from the germline V gene. The sequences come from PBMCs, collected from a glioma patient whose treatment included an IDH1 peptide vaccine. The receptor comes from a man between 40 and 49 years old with glioma. The chain joins TRBV4-2 to TRBJ1-1; a weak D match, TRBD1 (5 bases). The CDR3 DNA sequence: TGTGCCAGCAGCCGCGAGAATACAGGAGGGCACACTGAAGCTTTCTTT. This codes for CASSRENTGGHTEAFF.